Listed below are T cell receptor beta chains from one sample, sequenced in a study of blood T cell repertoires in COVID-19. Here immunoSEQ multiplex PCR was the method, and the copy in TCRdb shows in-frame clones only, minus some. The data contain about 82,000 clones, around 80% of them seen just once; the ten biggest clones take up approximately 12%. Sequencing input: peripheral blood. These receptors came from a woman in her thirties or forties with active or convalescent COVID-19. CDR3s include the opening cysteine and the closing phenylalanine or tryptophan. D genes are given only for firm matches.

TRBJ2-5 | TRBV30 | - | CAWSVSGEETQYF
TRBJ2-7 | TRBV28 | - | CASSLTRWSYEQYF
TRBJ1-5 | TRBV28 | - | CASSIGELFLYQPQHF
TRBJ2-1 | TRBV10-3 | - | CAISESWVLTNNEQFF
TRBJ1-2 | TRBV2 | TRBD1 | CASSGGTASYGYTF
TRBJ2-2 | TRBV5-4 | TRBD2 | CASSPRGGGFGELFF
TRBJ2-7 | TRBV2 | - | CASSGSLKGVYEQYF
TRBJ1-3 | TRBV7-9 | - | CASTDSFSGNTIYF
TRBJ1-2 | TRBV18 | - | CASSLTGILYGYTF
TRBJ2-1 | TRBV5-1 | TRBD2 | CASSTSGKVGYNEQFF
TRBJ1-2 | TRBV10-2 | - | CASSDGRAGYTF
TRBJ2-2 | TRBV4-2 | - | CASSVSGNTGELFF
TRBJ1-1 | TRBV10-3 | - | CAIENGTPNTEAFF
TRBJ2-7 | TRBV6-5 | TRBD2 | CASSRTSDVYEQYF
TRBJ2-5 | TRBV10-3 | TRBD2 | CAISGILAGDQETQYF
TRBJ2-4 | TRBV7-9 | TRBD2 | CASSLVSGLAGNIQYF
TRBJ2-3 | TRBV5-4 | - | CASSSYLDTQYF
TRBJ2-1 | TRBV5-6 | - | CASSRLDEQFF
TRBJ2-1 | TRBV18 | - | CASSPLGYRTYNEQFF
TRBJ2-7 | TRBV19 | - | CASSMSGSGSYEQYF
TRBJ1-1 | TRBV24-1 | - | CATSSEAAEAFF
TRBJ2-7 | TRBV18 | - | CASSPVIQGYYEQYF
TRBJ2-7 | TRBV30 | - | CAWNLEVEQYF
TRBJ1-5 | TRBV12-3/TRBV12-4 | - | CASSSEGAQPQHF
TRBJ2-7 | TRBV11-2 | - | CASSWDGSLGDF
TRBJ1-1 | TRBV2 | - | CASKGHNTEAFF
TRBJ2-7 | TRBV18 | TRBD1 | CASFPGQGYEQYF
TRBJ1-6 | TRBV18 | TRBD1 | CASSDQGANSPLHF
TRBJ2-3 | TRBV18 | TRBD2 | CASSPPRLAGDSTPQYF